This T cell receptor beta chain is from a study of shared clonotypes between healthy human individuals. Trimming pared 9 bases from V and 0 bases from J, leaving 11 bases between. Germline V gene data show CDR1 as SGHNT and CDR2 as YYREEE (reference sequence). The CDR3 consists of 13 residues. Notes on this clone: No antigen is known for it.

Overall study findings and caveats: In this cohort, only blood was sampled, and tissue repertoires likely differ. Represented diversity, genetic and exposure-history alike, was limited by few donors.

Several immunoSEQ plates received, in even portions, the genomic DNA of each subset. The unsorted PBMC sample used ten immunoSEQ deep assay plates. Generated by immunoSEQ multiplex PCR, the TCRdb table keeps only in-frame clones and is missing some. The table lists 450,000 to 500,000 clones, 70% to 80% of them singletons. Sequencing input: PBMCs. This chain joins TRBV5-4 and TRBJ2-3; D might be TRBD1 or TRBD2, each matching 5 bases. The TCR was taken from a woman between 40 and 50 years old in good health. Some clones in this sample may be carry-over from other donors' samples. The CDR3 protein is CATSGTSTDTQYF. In DNA form, the CDR3 reads TGTGCCACTTCCGGGACGAGCACAGATACGCAGTATTTT.